These T cell receptor beta chains were read from a single sample in a study of identical twins. One entry per CDR3 protein results from TCRdb running MiXCR on the 5' RACE reads. The sample yields 200,000 to 250,000 distinct CDR3 sequences, around 6.9% seen once. These same data were also listed under a study on yellow fever vaccine responses in identical twins.

Specimen: memory (CD45RO+) T cells sorted from blood. These receptors were collected from a woman under 30 in good health. CDR3s include the opening cysteine and the closing phenylalanine or tryptophan. A D gene is named only where the DNA matches it firmly. Only some rows state a clone size, as once, few, many or a class for expanded clones.

clone size: -; J gene: TRBJ2-5; V gene: TRBV7-7; D gene: -; CDR3 protein: CASSLWDGGETQYF; CDR3 DNA: TGTGCTAGCAGCTTATGGGACGGAGGGGAGACCCAGTACTTC
clone size: -; J gene: TRBJ2-5; V gene: TRBV24-1; D gene: -; CDR3 protein: CATSAWDGDQETQYF; CDR3 DNA: TGTGCCACCAGTGCCTGGGACGGGGATCAAGAGACCCAGTACTTC
clone size: many; J gene: TRBJ2-5; V gene: TRBV7-2; D gene: TRBD2; CDR3 protein: CASSFPLAGVETQYF; CDR3 DNA: TGTGCCAGCAGCTTCCCGTTAGCGGGAGTAGAGACCCAGTACTTC
clone size: few; J gene: TRBJ2-1; V gene: TRBV7-2; D gene: -; CDR3 protein: CASSLQGSYYNEQFF; CDR3 DNA: TGTGCCAGCAGCTTGCAGGGCAGTTACTACAATGAGCAGTTCTTC
clone size: -; J gene: TRBJ1-4; V gene: TRBV20-1; D gene: -; CDR3 protein: CSAREATNEKLFF; CDR3 DNA: TGCAGTGCTAGAGAGGCGACTAATGAAAAACTGTTTTTT
clone size: few; J gene: TRBJ2-2; V gene: TRBV7-8; D gene: -; CDR3 protein: CASSPRENTGELFF; CDR3 DNA: TGTGCCAGCAGCCCCAGGGAGAACACCGGGGAGCTGTTTTTT
clone size: -; J gene: TRBJ2-7; V gene: TRBV29-1; D gene: TRBD1; CDR3 protein: CSVRTGIYEQYF; CDR3 DNA: TGCAGCGTGAGGACAGGGATCTACGAGCAGTACTTC
clone size: few; J gene: TRBJ2-6; V gene: TRBV10-3; D gene: -; CDR3 protein: CAIRGTGANVLTF; CDR3 DNA: TGTGCCATCAGAGGGACTGGGGCCAACGTCCTGACTTTC
clone size: many; J gene: TRBJ1-6; V gene: TRBV28; D gene: -; CDR3 protein: CASRTEQLNSPLHF; CDR3 DNA: TGTGCCAGCCGTACCGAGCAGCTCAATTCACCCCTCCACTTT
clone size: many; J gene: TRBJ2-7; V gene: TRBV12-3/TRBV12-4; D gene: -; CDR3 protein: CASSLETHKQYF; CDR3 DNA: TGTGCCAGCAGTTTGGAGACACACAAGCAGTACTTC
clone size: many; J gene: TRBJ2-7; V gene: TRBV5-1; D gene: -; CDR3 protein: CASSLLAGAPLEQYF; CDR3 DNA: TGCGCCAGCAGCTTGCTGGCAGGGGCCCCCTTGGAGCAGTACTTC
clone size: few; J gene: TRBJ2-5; V gene: TRBV5-6; D gene: -; CDR3 protein: CASRPLIGAQDRETQYF; CDR3 DNA: TGTGCCAGCAGGCCACTCATAGGGGCCCAAGATAGGGAGACCCAGTACTTC
clone size: few; J gene: TRBJ2-1; V gene: TRBV27; D gene: TRBD1; CDR3 protein: CASSSPSGTGFINEQFF; CDR3 DNA: TGTGCCAGCAGTTCCCCGTCCGGGACAGGGTTTATCAATGAGCAGTTCTTC
clone size: many; J gene: TRBJ1-2; V gene: TRBV12-3/TRBV12-4; D gene: -; CDR3 protein: CASRSNYGYTF; CDR3 DNA: TGTGCCAGTCGTAGTAACTATGGCTACACCTTC
clone size: many; J gene: TRBJ1-2; V gene: TRBV5-1; D gene: -; CDR3 protein: CASSLDEGPNYGYTF; CDR3 DNA: TGCGCCAGCAGCTTGGACGAGGGACCTAACTATGGCTACACCTTC
clone size: -; J gene: TRBJ2-5; V gene: TRBV11-1; D gene: TRBD2; CDR3 protein: CASSLKLAGGPVWETQYF; CDR3 DNA: TGTGCCAGCAGCTTAAAACTAGCGGGAGGGCCGGTTTGGGAGACCCAGTACTTC
clone size: -; J gene: TRBJ1-1; V gene: TRBV13; D gene: TRBD1; CDR3 protein: CASSFRRTGGSEAFF; CDR3 DNA: TGTGCCAGCAGCTTTCGAAGGACAGGGGGTTCTGAAGCTTTCTTT
clone size: many; J gene: TRBJ1-2; V gene: TRBV10-3; D gene: -; CDR3 protein: CAIRLTGNYGYTF; CDR3 DNA: TGTGCCATCAGGCTCACAGGGAACTATGGCTACACCTTC
clone size: -; J gene: TRBJ1-2; V gene: TRBV5-1; D gene: -; CDR3 protein: CASSGTQSGYGYTF; CDR3 DNA: TGCGCCAGCAGCGGAACACAAAGCGGCTATGGCTACACCTTC
clone size: many; J gene: TRBJ1-1; V gene: TRBV29-1; D gene: -; CDR3 protein: CSVSPGGTEAFF; CDR3 DNA: TGCAGCGTCAGTCCTGGCGGGACTGAAGCTTTCTTT
clone size: many; J gene: TRBJ1-2; V gene: TRBV10-3; D gene: -; CDR3 protein: CAISESSRGASGGYGYTF; CDR3 DNA: TGTGCCATCAGTGAGTCGTCGAGGGGGGCCTCCGGGGGCTATGGCTACACCTTC
clone size: -; J gene: TRBJ2-1; V gene: TRBV20-1; D gene: TRBD2; CDR3 protein: CSAREPLAGGVEQFF; CDR3 DNA: TGCAGTGCTAGAGAGCCACTAGCGGGGGGGGTAGAGCAGTTCTTC
clone size: many; J gene: TRBJ2-7; V gene: TRBV7-2; D gene: TRBD1; CDR3 protein: CASSNRDRGYEQYF; CDR3 DNA: TGTGCCAGCAGTAACCGGGACAGGGGCTACGAGCAGTACTTC
clone size: -; J gene: TRBJ1-2; V gene: TRBV7-2; D gene: TRBD1; CDR3 protein: CASSPGGTGSNYGYTF; CDR3 DNA: TGTGCCAGCAGCCCCGGGGGGACAGGGAGTAACTATGGCTACACCTTC
clone size: many; J gene: TRBJ2-5; V gene: TRBV7-2; D gene: -; CDR3 protein: CASSPNPETQYF; CDR3 DNA: TGTGCCAGCAGCCCAAATCCGGAGACCCAGTACTTC
clone size: -; J gene: TRBJ2-7; V gene: TRBV7-9; D gene: TRBD2; CDR3 protein: CASSSQAGAYEQYF; CDR3 DNA: TGTGCCAGCAGCTCGCAAGCGGGGGCCTACGAGCAGTACTTC
clone size: few; J gene: TRBJ1-4; V gene: TRBV30; D gene: -; CDR3 protein: CAWSWRGSVEKLFF; CDR3 DNA: TGTGCCTGGAGTTGGCGAGGATCAGTTGAAAAACTGTTTTTT
clone size: -; J gene: TRBJ2-5; V gene: TRBV12-3/TRBV12-4; D gene: TRBD1; CDR3 protein: CASSSATGGQETQYF; CDR3 DNA: TGTGCCAGCAGTTCAGCGACAGGGGGCCAAGAGACCCAGTACTTC
clone size: many; J gene: TRBJ2-2; V gene: TRBV7-3; D gene: TRBD1; CDR3 protein: CASSATGGMETGELFF; CDR3 DNA: TGTGCCAGCAGCGCGACAGGGGGAATGGAGACCGGGGAGCTGTTTTTT
clone size: many; J gene: TRBJ2-1; V gene: TRBV29-1; D gene: -; CDR3 protein: CSVELDSWQFF; CDR3 DNA: TGCAGCGTTGAATTAGACAGTTGGCAGTTCTTC
clone size: -; J gene: TRBJ1-4; V gene: TRBV21-1; D gene: -; CDR3 protein: CASPLTGQGCEKLFF; CDR3 DNA: TGTGCCAGTCCCCTAACTGGACAGGGTTGTGAAAAACTGTTTTTT
clone size: -; J gene: TRBJ2-1; V gene: TRBV27; D gene: TRBD2; CDR3 protein: CASRPPLAGPYNEQFF; CDR3 DNA: TGTGCCAGCAGGCCCCCGCTAGCGGGTCCCTACAATGAGCAGTTCTTC
clone size: few; J gene: TRBJ2-3; V gene: TRBV12-3/TRBV12-4; D gene: TRBD2; CDR3 protein: CASSLDASGGMSDTQYF; CDR3 DNA: TGTGCCAGCAGTTTAGATGCTAGCGGGGGAATGAGCGATACGCAGTATTTT
clone size: -; J gene: TRBJ2-7; V gene: TRBV3-1; D gene: TRBD2; CDR3 protein: CASSQETRGLYEQYF; CDR3 DNA: TGTGCCAGCAGCCAAGAAACGCGGGGGTTGTACGAGCAGTACTTC
clone size: many; J gene: TRBJ2-3; V gene: TRBV7-9; D gene: TRBD1; CDR3 protein: CASSPTAGGSTDTQYF; CDR3 DNA: TGTGCCAGCAGCCCAACAGCAGGGGGAAGCACAGATACGCAGTATTTT
clone size: -; J gene: TRBJ2-7; V gene: TRBV20-1; D gene: -; CDR3 protein: CSARDSSSVAEQYF; CDR3 DNA: TGCAGTGCTAGAGATAGCTCTAGCGTGGCCGAGCAGTACTTC
clone size: many; J gene: TRBJ2-7; V gene: TRBV4-3; D gene: TRBD1; CDR3 protein: CASSQGTGESYEQYF; CDR3 DNA: TGCGCCAGCAGCCAGGGGACAGGGGAAAGCTACGAGCAGTACTTC
clone size: few; J gene: TRBJ1-3; V gene: TRBV20-1; D gene: -; CDR3 protein: CSARDLGGTPGVSGNTIYF; CDR3 DNA: TGCAGTGCTAGAGATTTGGGTGGGACACCGGGGGTATCTGGAAACACCATATATTTT
clone size: few; J gene: TRBJ2-3; V gene: TRBV5-1; D gene: TRBD2; CDR3 protein: CASSLPGLRRADTQYF; CDR3 DNA: TGCGCCAGCAGCTTACCGGGACTACGACGGGCAGATACGCAGTATTTT
clone size: few; J gene: TRBJ2-7; V gene: TRBV10-3; D gene: TRBD1; CDR3 protein: CAISESRGQGSYEQYF; CDR3 DNA: TGTGCCATCAGTGAATCCAGGGGACAGGGGTCCTACGAGCAGTACTTC